The 28 T cell receptor beta chains in this list originate from one sample, sequenced in a study of blood T cells in healthy people across ages. Primed by a sample-barcoded 5' primer and a J-beta primer mix, a second PCR proceeded for about 7 to 11 cycles. One entry per CDR3 protein, called by TCRdb with MiXCR from the 5' RACE reads. The table includes roughly 800,000 distinct CDR3 sequences, 20% to 25% detected once. This same sample was also taken into another study, of T cells of mothers and their children.

The sequencing sample was made of blood. The receptors were gathered from a boy younger than 18 in good health.

The genes are TRBV7-9 and TRBJ2-1; 9 bases line up with TRBD1. The junction had 17 bases not matched to a gene; V was cut back by 7 bases and J by 7 bases. Germline assignment: CDR1 SEHNR and CDR2 FQNEAQ (reference sequence). CDR3 size: 17 residues. CDR3 in amino acids: CASNEKPGQGPRNEQFF. CDR3 coding DNA: TGTGCCAGCAACGAAAAACCGGGACAGGGTCCTCGGAATGAGCAGTTCTTC.

This chain joins TRBV20-1 and TRBJ2-5, with D perhaps assigned TRBD1 or TRBD2 (6 bases each). The CDR3 is made up of 13 amino acids. Trimming took off 6 bases at V and 4 bases at J, with 15 bases between the two ends. CDR1 DFQATT and CDR2 SNEGSKA come from the germline V gene (reference sequence). The CDR3, as DNA: TGCAGTGCCCTCGGGAAGGGGGGAGAGACCCAGTACTTC. Amino acids: CSALGKGGETQYF.

The rearrangement uses TRBV29-1 and TRBJ1-2, with a tentative D call TRBD1 (6 bases). Trimming pared 6 bases from V and 4 bases from J, leaving 15 bases between. The CDR3 loop spans 13 amino acids. Per germline, CDR1 SQVTM and CDR2 ANQGSEA. The CDR3 region is CSVASGGGYGYTF. The CDR3 nucleotides read TGCAGCGTCGCCTCTGGGGGCGGCTATGGCTACACCTTC. The whole variable domain, remainder taken from reference TRBV29-1 and TRBJ1-2, is SAVISQKPSRDICQRGTSLTIQCQVDSQVTMMFWYRQQPGQSLTLIATANQGSEATYESGFVIDKFPISRPNLTFSTLTVSNMSPEDSSIYLCSVASGGGYGYTFGSGTRLTVV.

This chain links TRBV27 with TRBJ1-1, with TRBD1 matching 9 bases. This CDR3 spans 14 amino acids. The J segment lost 4 bases and the V segment lost 4 bases, leaving 4 bases of the junction unmatched. Germline assignment: CDR1 MNHEY and CDR2 SMNVEV (reference sequence). DNA of the CDR3: TGTGCCAGCAGTTATGGGACAGGGAGCACTGAAGCTTTCTTT. Translated: CASSYGTGSTEAFF.

A few counts support this clonotype. The J gene is TRBJ2-5, the V gene TRBV7-9; D might be TRBD1 (6 bases). The CDR3 spans 16 residues. Germline loops: CDR1 SEHNR, CDR2 FQNEAQ (reference sequence). Trimming left V 0 bases short and J 5 bases short, with 16 bases between. The CDR3 DNA follows: TGTGCCAGCAGCTTAGCCACAGGGAAGTTAGTGGAGACCCAGTACTTC. As protein: CASSLATGKLVETQYF.

DNA of the CDR3: TGTGCCAGCAGCTCGGGACAGGTGGTGGGCACTGAAGCTTTCTTT. Translating gives CASSSGQVVGTEAFF. The rearrangement links TRBV7-2 to TRBJ1-1; 8 nucleotides agree with TRBD1. The CDR3 covers 15 residues. Germline CDR1 and CDR2: SGHTA and FQGNSA. Unmatched junction bases numbered 8, after V lost 4 bases and J lost 4 bases.

This rearrangement joins TRBV12-3 or TRBV12-4 to TRBJ2-5; D perhaps matches TRBD1 (6 bases). The DNA end is more similar to TRBJ2-7, so the J call may be wrong. This CDR3 spans 15 amino acids. CDR3 sequence reads: CASSKQGYRAYEQYF. Written as DNA, the CDR3 is TGTGCCAGCAGCAAACAGGGATATCGAGCCTACGAGCAGTACTTC.

Worth noting for this clonotype: One junction end disagrees with the germline gene, perhaps due to a read error. This rearrangement joins TRBV7-9 to TRBJ2-7; a weak D match, TRBD2 (5 bases). Germline-derived CDR1 and CDR2 are SEHNR and FQNEAQ (reference sequence). This CDR3 comprises 9 residues. This CDR3 is CASIGVGFF. CDR3 bases: TGTGCCAGCATCGGGGTAGGGTTCTTC.

V gene TRBV29-1 combines with J gene TRBJ1-4; 7 nucleotides match TRBD1. The CDR3 has 14 residues. Germline V gene data show CDR1 as SQVTM and CDR2 as ANQGSEA. The ends lost 3 bases at V and 3 bases at J; junction bases unmatched: 4. The CDR3 sequence: CSVDLTGSNEKLFF. Here the CDR3 DNA reads TGCAGCGTTGACTTGACAGGGTCTAATGAAAAACTGTTTTTT.

This clonotype has a handful of counts. V is TRBV20-1 and J is TRBJ1-5; D remains ambiguous. Germline V gene lookup returns CDR1 DFQATT and CDR2 SNEGSKA (reference sequence). V was clipped by 7 bases and J by 4 bases, with 14 bases between them. This CDR3 contains 13 residues. CDR3 in DNA: TGCAGTGTTTCGGACGGAAATAATCAGCCCCAGCATTTT. Protein: CSVSDGNNQPQHF.

The chain has TRBV7-2 and TRBJ2-3; TRBD2 agrees at 11 bases. V was pared by 6 bases and J by 4 bases, with 9 bases of the junction left unmatched. The length of the CDR3 is 16 residues. CDR1 is SGHTA, CDR2 FQGNSA, per germline. The CDR3: CASRVAGGPSPDTQYF. CDR3 DNA sequence: TGTGCCAGCAGAGTAGCGGGGGGGCCTAGCCCAGATACGCAGTATTTT.

This clonotype was seen a few times. The chain joins TRBV29-1 to TRBJ2-7, with D possibly matching TRBD2 (5 bases). V lost 6 bases and J 6 bases, leaving 15 bases between the germline ends. The length of the CDR3 is 12 residues. CDR1 is SQVTM and CDR2 is ANQGSEA in the germline V gene. Here the CDR3 DNA reads TGCAGCGTCGCGGTCGGGAACCTCGAGCAGTACTTC. Translated: CSVAVGNLEQYF.

The CDR3 DNA reads as TGTGCCAGCAGCTTAGAATCCGGGACAGCATACGAGCAGTACTTC. Translating gives CASSLESGTAYEQYF. This chain uses TRBV5-5 with TRBJ2-7; the match to TRBD1 covers 7 bases. Per germline, CDR1 SGHKS and CDR2 YYEKEE (reference sequence). The ends lost 2 bases at V and 4 bases at J; junction bases unmatched: 9. The CDR3 is 15 residues long.

This sequence joins TRBV20-1 and TRBJ1-1; D remains unclear. V was shortened by 1 base and J by 1 base, with 1 base between the two germline ends. The CDR3 covers 11 residues. CDR1 is DFQATT, CDR2 SNEGSKA, per germline (reference sequence). CDR3 region: CSARANTEAFF. The CDR3 DNA reads as TGCAGTGCTAGAGCGAACACTGAAGCTTTCTTT.

This clonotype was picked up a small number of times. The gene calls are TRBV20-1 and TRBJ1-6, with D perhaps TRBD1 (5 bases). Between the trimmed V and J ends, which lost 1 base and 7 bases, there was a span of 11 bases. Germline V gene data show CDR1 as DFQATT and CDR2 as SNEGSKA (reference sequence). This CDR3 comprises 14 residues. DNA for the CDR3: TGCAGTGCTAGAGGGCAGGGTGGGAATTCACCCCTCCACTTT. It translates to CSARGQGGNSPLHF.

The sample holds a few counts of this clonotype. CDR3 nucleotide sequence: TGTGCCAGCAGCTTGGATGGGGTAGGGGATGAGCAGTTCTTC. This encodes CASSLDGVGDEQFF. V is TRBV5-5 and J is TRBJ2-1; perhaps TRBD1 as D (5 bases). The germline V gene has CDR1 SGHKS and CDR2 YYEKEE (reference sequence). V lost 0 bases and J lost 8, with 12 bases in between. The CDR3 contains 14 residues.

This clonotype was observed a few times. The chain has TRBV11-2 and TRBJ2-1, with 11 bases lining up with TRBD2. This CDR3 has 18 amino acids. The trim removed 5 bases at V and 0 bases at J, leaving 9 bases unmatched. CDR1 and CDR2 from the germline V gene are SGHAT and FQNNGV. DNA for the CDR3: TGTGCCAGCAGCCGCCCTACTAGCGGGAGAGTCTCCTACAATGAGCAGTTCTTC. This translates into CASSRPTSGRVSYNEQFF.

A few counts support this clonotype. This sequence joins TRBV12-5 and TRBJ2-3, with unresolved D. Looked up from germline, CDR1 is LGHNT and CDR2 is FRNRAP. Between the trimmed V and J ends, which lost 0 bases and 0 bases, there was a span of 7 bases. This CDR3 spans 15 amino acids. DNA for the CDR3: TGTGCTAGTGGTTTGGTATTTTCGAGCACAGATACGCAGTATTTT. Encoded protein: CASGLVFSSTDTQYF. Based on the CDR3 plus reference TRBV12-5 and TRBJ2-3, the full variable domain is DARVTQTPRHKVTEMGQEVTMRCQPILGHNTVFWYRQTMMQGLELLAYFRNRAPLDDSGMPKDRFSAEMPDATLATLKIQPSEPRDSAVYFCASGLVFSSTDTQYFGPGTRLTVL.

This clonotype showed up just a few times. The chain carries TRBV9 and TRBJ2-7; 14 nucleotides line up with TRBD2. The V and J ends lost 4 bases and 1 base, in that order; junction bases with no gene match: 7. This CDR3 is 17 amino acids long. CDR1 SGDLS and CDR2 YYNGEE come from the germline V gene. The CDR3 coding sequence is TGTGCCAGCAGCCCGGGACTAGCGGGAGTGAGTTCCTACGAGCAGTACTTC. It codes for CASSPGLAGVSSYEQYF.

The chain couples TRBV14 to TRBJ2-7; 11 positions agree with TRBD2. The CDR3 runs 16 residues. The V and J ends lost 3 bases and 3 bases, in that order; junction bases with no gene match: 7. Per germline, CDR1 SGHDN and CDR2 FVKESK. The CDR3 loop is CASSHSGTSGRYEQYF. The CDR3 bases are TGTGCCAGCAGCCATTCCGGGACTAGCGGCCGCTACGAGCAGTACTTC. Supplemented by reference TRBV14 and TRBJ2-7, the full variable domain reads EAGVTQFPSHSVIEKGQTVTLRCDPISGHDNLYWYRRVMGKEIKFLLHFVKESKQDESGMPNNRFLAERTGGTYSTLKVQPAELEDSGVYFCASSHSGTSGRYEQYFGPGTRLTVT.

The chain uses TRBV7-8 and TRBJ2-7; D tentatively fits TRBD1 or TRBD2 (6 bases each). There are 15 residues in the CDR3. CDR1 is SGHVS, CDR2 FQNEAQ, per germline. With 1 base removed from V and 5 bases from J, the gap between germline ends came to 15 bases. The CDR3, as DNA: TGTGCCAGCAGCTTAGAGGGGGGAATAGGCAACGAGCAGTACTTC. Translated, it gives CASSLEGGIGNEQYF.

This clonotype has just a few counts. The chain employs TRBV7-8 and TRBJ1-3; D uncertain. The ends were cut back, 8 bases at V and 0 bases at J, with 11 bases in the middle. CDR1 and CDR2 from the germline V gene are SGHVS and FQNEAQ. The CDR3 sequence is 14 residues long. This CDR3 is CASQTVGSGNTIYF. CDR3 DNA: TGTGCCAGCCAAACCGTCGGCTCTGGAAACACCATATATTTT.

This clonotype was recorded a few times. J is TRBJ2-1 and V is TRBV12-3 or TRBV12-4, with no clear D. V was clipped by 2 bases and J by 6 bases, with 8 bases between them. The CDR3 length is 13 residues. As DNA, the CDR3 is TGTGCCAGCAGTTTACTTATGGTCAATGAGCAGTTCTTC. Protein product: CASSLLMVNEQFF.

On this clonotype: A junction end diverges from the germline sequence, so it may reflect a read error. J is TRBJ2-7 and V is TRBV7-6; D is uncertain. Germline CDR1 reads SGHVS; CDR2 reads FNYEAQ. The CDR3 is made up of 14 amino acids. CDR3 sequence: CAGSLGTNSYEQYF. The CDR3 nucleotides are TGTGCCGGCAGCTTAGGTACAAACTCCTACGAGCAGTACTTC.

The chain links TRBV5-5 to TRBJ2-5; D is tentatively TRBD1 or TRBD2 (5 bases each). Trimming shortened V by 2 bases and J by 0 bases, and 8 bases separated the two germline ends. The length of the CDR3 is 14 residues. Germline V gene sequence: CDR1 SGHKS, CDR2 YYEKEE (reference sequence). Here the CDR3 DNA reads TGTGCCAGCAGCTTCGGGGCCAACCAAGAGACCCAGTACTTC. It codes for CASSFGANQETQYF.

This clonotype was found a few times. The V gene is TRBV6-2 or TRBV6-3, the J gene TRBJ2-7, with a weak D call TRBD1 (6 bases). The CDR3 runs 14 residues. Germline V gives CDR1 MNHEY, CDR2 SVGEGT. Trimming removed 2 bases from V and 4 bases from J, with 12 bases in between. The CDR3 DNA follows: TGTGCCAGCAGTTACCCAGGGGCCCGATACGAGCAGTACTTC. Translation gives CASSYPGARYEQYF.

This clonotype appeared many times. The genes are TRBV12-3 or TRBV12-4 and TRBJ2-5; unclear D gene. V was shortened by 3 bases and J by 5 bases, with 10 bases between the two germline ends. The CDR3 contains 13 residues. CDR3 sequence reads: CASSFGRSETQYF. In DNA form, the CDR3 reads TGTGCCAGCAGTTTCGGCCGGTCCGAGACCCAGTACTTC.

J is TRBJ2-7 and V is TRBV13; TRBD1 might be the D (6 bases). The CDR3 totals 16 residues. V was shortened by 5 bases and J by 4 bases, with 21 bases between the two germline ends. Germline V CDR1 and CDR2: PRHDT, FYEKMQ (reference sequence). CDR3 sequence: CASSPSGAPNRYEQYF. The CDR3 nucleotides read TGTGCCAGCAGCCCCTCAGGGGCTCCCAATCGGTACGAGCAGTACTTC. The full variable domain, completed using reference TRBV13 and TRBJ2-7, is AAGVIQSPRHLIKEKRETATLKCYPIPRHDTVYWYQQGPGQDPQFLISFYEKMQSDKGSIPDRFSAQQFSDYHSELNMSSLELGDSALYFCASSPSGAPNRYEQYFGPGTRLTVT.